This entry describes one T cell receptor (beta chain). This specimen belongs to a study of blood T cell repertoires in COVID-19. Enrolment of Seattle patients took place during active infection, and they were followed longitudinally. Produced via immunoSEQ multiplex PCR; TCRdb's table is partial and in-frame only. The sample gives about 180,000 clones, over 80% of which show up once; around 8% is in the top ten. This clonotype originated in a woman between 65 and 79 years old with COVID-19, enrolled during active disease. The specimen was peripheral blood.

CDR3 protein: CASSFRDRGPLTQYF. The DNA for the CDR3 is TGTGCCAGCAGCTTCCGGGACAGGGGGCCCTTAACGCAGTATTTT. The chain links TRBV7-9 to TRBJ2-3, with 12 nucleotides matching TRBD1. CDR1 and CDR2 from the germline V gene are SEHNR and FQNEAQ (reference sequence). Germline trimming cut 3 bases from V and 9 bases from J; bases unmatched to any gene: 7. This CDR3 has 15 residues.